This T cell receptor (beta chain) was documented in a study of cytomegalovirus exposure and HLA in healthy donors. Across the whole study: Within an early data release were roughly 90 million unique TCRs drawn from HLA-typed donors.

The CDR3 is 17 amino acids. With 4 bases clipped from V and 9 bases from J, the junction kept 14 bases outside the gene matches. The V gene's germline CDR1 is SGHDT and CDR2 YYEEEE. PCR involved 60 Vbeta and 13 Jbeta primers. Assay: immunoSEQ multiplex PCR; the TCRdb copy retains only in-frame clones and omits some. The sample lists 150,000 to 200,000 clones, 75% occurring once. The TCR comes from a woman between 45 and 65 years old in good health and CMV-seropositive. The chain uses TRBV5-6 and TRBJ1-6; 9 bases are a match to TRBD1. Sequenced input: PBMCs. CDR3 amino acids: CASSGTRDRARRSPLHF. The CDR3 coding sequence is TGTGCCAGCAGCGGAACCCGGGACAGGGCCAGGCGTTCACCCCTCCACTTT.